This T cell receptor beta chain was sequenced during a study of patients and donors after allogeneic stem cell transplantation. TCRdb reprocessed the RT-PCR reads via MiXCR and lists one record per CDR3 protein. The table records over 400,000 distinct CDR3 sequences, roughly 16% of them present only once. Germline CDR1 and CDR2: MNHNS and SASEGT. Trimming at V came to 4 bases and at J to 4 bases, leaving 5 bases not matched to a gene. The CDR3 is 15 amino acids. This TCR derives from a human donor who was either an allogeneic HSCT recipient or a stem cell or donor lymphocyte infusion donor (not recorded which). It is not recorded whose cells these are; they may come from a transplant donor. The sequencing input was blood, either unsorted or a sorted T cell fraction (not recorded which). The gene calls are TRBV6-1 and TRBJ2-1, with TRBD1 matching 9 bases. In nucleotides, the CDR3 is TGTGCCAGCAGTGCCACAGGGGGCCTATACAATGAGCAGTTCTTC. This codes for CASSATGGLYNEQFF.